This TCR beta chain was captured by sequencing in a study of beta chain features in type 1 diabetes. This clone was picked up many times. Every isolated RNA sample was fully reverse transcribed, so sequencing captured expressed TCRB transcripts. Profiling relied on immunoSEQ multiplex PCR, and the TCRdb table lists in-frame clones only, not all of them. This table has hundreds of thousands of clones, roughly a sixth appearing once. Trimming took 3 bases from V and 6 from J, leaving 11 bases between them. Germline V lookup: CDR1 ENHRY, CDR2 SYGVKD. The CDR3 covers 13 residues. The sample consisted of naive CD4+ T cells from blood. The TCR originated in a young man in good health. The gene calls are TRBV10-3 and TRBJ1-2; no firm D call. The CDR3 bases are TGTGCCATCAGTGATGTGGGCCCCAATGGCTACACCTTC. This gives the protein CAISDVGPNGYTF.